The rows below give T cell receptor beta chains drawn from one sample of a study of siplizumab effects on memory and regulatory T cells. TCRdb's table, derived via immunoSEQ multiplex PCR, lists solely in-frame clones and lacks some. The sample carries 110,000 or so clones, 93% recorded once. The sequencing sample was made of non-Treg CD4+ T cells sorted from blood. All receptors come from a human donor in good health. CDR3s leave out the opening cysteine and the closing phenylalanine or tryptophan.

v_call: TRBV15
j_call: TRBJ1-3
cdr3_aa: ATSRDTSGNTIY

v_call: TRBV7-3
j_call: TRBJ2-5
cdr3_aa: ASSVAGVGETQY

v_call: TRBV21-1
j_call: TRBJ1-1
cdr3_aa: ASSKFRDRGFLRNTEAF

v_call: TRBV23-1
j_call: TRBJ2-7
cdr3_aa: ASPPRALAYEQY

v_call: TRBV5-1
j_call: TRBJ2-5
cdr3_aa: ASSLGTSVQETQY

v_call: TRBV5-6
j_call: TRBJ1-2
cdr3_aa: ASSLESNYGYT

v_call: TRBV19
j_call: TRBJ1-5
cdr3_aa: ASSIGDQPQH

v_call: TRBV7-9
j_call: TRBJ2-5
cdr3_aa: ASSLYRASNGGETQY

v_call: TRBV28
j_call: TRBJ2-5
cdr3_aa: ASSLGRVQETQY

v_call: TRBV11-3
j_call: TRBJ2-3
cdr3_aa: ASSPGLAGNTQY

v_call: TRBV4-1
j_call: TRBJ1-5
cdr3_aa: ASSPGFSNQPQH

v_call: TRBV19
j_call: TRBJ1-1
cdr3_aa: ASLWRNTEAF

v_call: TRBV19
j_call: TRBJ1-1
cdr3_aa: ASQKRDRRQGAF

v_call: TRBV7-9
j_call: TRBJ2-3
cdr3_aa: ASSFTAATDTQY

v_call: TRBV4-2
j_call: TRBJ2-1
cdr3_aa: ASSQAGTGENF

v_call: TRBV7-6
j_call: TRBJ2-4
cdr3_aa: ASSLAVTSIQY

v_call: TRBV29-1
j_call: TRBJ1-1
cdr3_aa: RDDAGPF

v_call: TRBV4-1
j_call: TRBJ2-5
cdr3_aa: ASSSDRVVRETQY

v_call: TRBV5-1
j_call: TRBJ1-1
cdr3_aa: ASSSGTGNTEAF

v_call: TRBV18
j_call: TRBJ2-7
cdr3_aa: ASSPTSSYEQY

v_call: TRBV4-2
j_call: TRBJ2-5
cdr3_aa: ASSQVGTQETQY

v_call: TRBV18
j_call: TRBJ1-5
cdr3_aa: ASSVFGGPGNQPQH

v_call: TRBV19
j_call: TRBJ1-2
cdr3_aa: ASSIRQEAISGYT

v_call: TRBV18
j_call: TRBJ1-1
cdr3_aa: ASSQGETTEAF

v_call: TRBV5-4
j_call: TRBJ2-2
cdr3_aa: ASSTLRTNTGELF

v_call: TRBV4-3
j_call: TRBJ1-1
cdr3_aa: ASSQTGLWQGRNTEAF

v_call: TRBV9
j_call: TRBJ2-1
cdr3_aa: ASSGDPSSYNEQF